This T cell receptor (beta chain) appears in the sequencing data of a study of metastatic and nonmetastatic thyroid tumors. At the level of the study: Both malignant and benign thyroid patients supplied peripheral blood and tumor or nodule tissue samples, across which the repertoires of these patients were then compared. Study results and limitations: TCR beta diversity was reportedly significantly higher in malignant thyroid tumors than benign nodules, in blood and tumor.

CDR1 is SGHRS, CDR2 YFSETQ, per germline. Trimming took 0 bases from V and 2 from J, leaving 11 bases between them. The CDR3 consists of 16 residues. In the authors' workflow: Construction of a distant-metastasis classifier for papillary thyroid cancer relied on CDR3 differences across clinicopathological groups. MiXCR reprocessed the PCR reads for TCRdb. Clone size and V and J calls follow TCRdb, not the original study. The table records over 50,000 clones, 25% to 30% of them present only once. Every patient was untreated before thyroid surgery. As concerns this clone: Its antigen is as yet unknown.

The rearrangement links TRBV5-1 to TRBJ2-2; the D gene is possibly TRBD1 (5 bases). This TCR derives from a female donor with papillary thyroid cancer or a benign thyroid nodule (not recorded which). Some clones in this sample may be carry-over from other donors' samples. Sequenced input: blood. The CDR3 here is CASSLVVGQNTGELFF. In DNA form, the CDR3 reads TGCGCCAGCAGCTTGGTGGTGGGGCAAAACACCGGGGAGCTGTTTTTT.